A single T cell receptor beta chain is shown here with its context. This clonotype was seen repeatedly, ten times or more. Its antigen remains undetermined. It has no much larger one-base neighbor in the sample; base qualities were not kept. The record originates from a study of T cell repertoires in cytomegalovirus infection (dated by TCRdb to about 2019). Looking at the study overall: The HLA type of each donor mattered for the analysis, because public TCR beta signatures pointed to carriage of CMV infection along with the matching HLA type. Results and caveats for the whole study, not just this receptor: Cumulative frequency of public TCR beta family members discriminated carriers of CMV infection plus the relevant HLA type in this cohort and an independent roughly 330-donor cohort. In the ex vivo response, HLA-C-restricted CMV-specific TCR beta clonotypes were dominant, and in two of eight donors the single most frequent clonotype came from this HLA-C-restricted group.

The CDR3 goes from the cysteine to the phenylalanine over 16 residues. This entry keeps only the CDR3 DNA: 48 bases, framed from base 1. The germline V gene supplies CDR1 SGHVS and CDR2 FNYEAQ. For this chain, trimming is 5 bases at the V end and 2 bases at the J end, and the number of junction bases without a gene match is 11. The sample was run on an Illumina HiSeq 1500. Clones were called with MiXCR by TCRdb after fastp trimmed the public reads at Q25, and only in-frame beta chains were retained. Every CDR3 protein is listed once, alongside the most common genes and DNA of its rows. For this sample the table gives hundreds of thousands of distinct CDR3 sequences, of which roughly 24% were detected only once. 7% to 9% of the sample rests with the top ten.

The TCR was taken from a human donor in good health (CMV status not recorded). Some clones in this sample may be carry-over from other donors' samples. The sequence is built from TRBV7-6 and TRBJ1-1, and 7 junction bases match TRBD1. The specimen sequenced was CD8+ T cells from PBMCs. In nucleotide form, the sequence is TGTGCCAGCAGCCATGACAGGGAGGACGGCAACACTGAAGCTTTCTTT. Protein translation: CASSHDREDGNTEAFF.